A selection of T cell receptor beta chains follows, all from one sample in a study of monozygotic twins with inflammatory bowel disease. No DNA is given; TCRdb re-called the 5' RACE reads and lists each CDR3 protein once. Here the sample table reports fewer than 200,000 distinct CDR3 sequences. The material sequenced was blood. The receptors were gathered from a human donor with ulcerative colitis or Crohn's disease, or a healthy co-twin of an affected twin (not recorded which). The CDR3 runs from the conserved cysteine through the conserved F or W. Each record gives: J gene, V gene, CDR3 protein.

j_call: TRBJ2-1
v_call: TRBV2
cdr3_aa: CASSGGLAGVNEQFF

j_call: TRBJ2-7
v_call: TRBV7-3
cdr3_aa: CASSLERPSYYEQYF

j_call: TRBJ2-1
v_call: TRBV18
cdr3_aa: CASSGTGGEPSYNEQFF

j_call: TRBJ1-5
v_call: TRBV6-5
cdr3_aa: CASSSGGRQPQHF

j_call: TRBJ2-3
v_call: TRBV7-9
cdr3_aa: CASSHTNRLGTDTQYF

j_call: TRBJ2-7
v_call: TRBV18
cdr3_aa: CASSPQGATYEQYF

j_call: TRBJ2-5
v_call: TRBV13
cdr3_aa: CASSSGLSAGIQETQYF

j_call: TRBJ2-1
v_call: TRBV28
cdr3_aa: CASSPVGWQNYNEQFF

j_call: TRBJ1-6
v_call: TRBV7-2
cdr3_aa: CASSLGGPPTLHF

j_call: TRBJ2-1
v_call: TRBV10-3
cdr3_aa: CAISDEGGVASGKDPNEQFF

j_call: TRBJ2-7
v_call: TRBV29-1
cdr3_aa: CSVMKPGGQVHEQYF

j_call: TRBJ2-7
v_call: TRBV7-9
cdr3_aa: CATGTSYEQYF

j_call: TRBJ1-1
v_call: TRBV7-6
cdr3_aa: CASSLDSGIRGEAFF

j_call: TRBJ2-3
v_call: TRBV5-6
cdr3_aa: CASSQGLAIGTDTQYF

j_call: TRBJ2-6
v_call: TRBV7-9
cdr3_aa: CASTYQGAGANVLTF

j_call: TRBJ2-7
v_call: TRBV5-6
cdr3_aa: CASSLLANFYYEQYF

j_call: TRBJ2-7
v_call: TRBV5-1
cdr3_aa: CASSSLPIYEQYF

j_call: TRBJ2-7
v_call: TRBV29-1
cdr3_aa: CSVGGIYSYEQYF

j_call: TRBJ2-1
v_call: TRBV18
cdr3_aa: CASSPIHNEQFF

j_call: TRBJ2-7
v_call: TRBV3-1
cdr3_aa: CASSQGFLAGTEQYF

j_call: TRBJ1-5
v_call: TRBV9
cdr3_aa: CASSIETDQPQHF

j_call: TRBJ2-2
v_call: TRBV11-2
cdr3_aa: CASSPLVVRAGGPGELFF